This T cell receptor (beta chain) derives from a study of cytomegalovirus exposure and HLA in healthy donors (dated by TCRdb to about 2017). Notes on the research overall: A later analysis indicated that the 130 or so validation repertoires were generated on the platform also employed for the approximately 670 repertoires of the first cohort. To predict cytomegalovirus infection status, the study brought together high-throughput TCR immunosequencing, statistical association of individual TCRs with disease status, and machine learning. The study aimed to test whether signatures of past pathogen exposure could be identified by cataloging public T cell receptors. Along with the roughly 670-subject first cohort, a separate validation cohort of some 130 different subjects was used.

Separate from the roughly 700-subject first cohort, the validation cohort of roughly 120 subjects was the group to which the donors belonged. Libraries were built with the immunoSEQ multiplex PCR assay. The paper's processing steps were these. A statistical classification framework was built for diagnosing cytomegalovirus status from the catalog of TCR beta chain sequences. TCRdb took this table from immuneACCESS and kept in-frame rearrangements with V and J called. Such tables lack part of the clones; where checked against another copy, unresolved V genes explain under half of the gap, and the rest is unexplained. V, J and clone size derive from that table, while D and trimming were established from the DNA sequence. The sample contains about 280,000 clones, 65% to 90% of them found a single time. The ten largest clonotypes hold 1% of the sample. Study-wide findings and limitations: The validation cohort had no HLA typing available for a later analysis, so co-occurrence within that cohort was assessed over all 120 or so repertoires. The classifier was reported to diagnose cytomegalovirus status with high specificity and sensitivity in both the original cohort and the validation cohort. A few of the identified cytomegalovirus-associated TCR beta chains were confirmed in vitro to be specific for cytomegalovirus antigens. In a later analysis, TCRs clustered in the first cohort were found to also tend to co-occur in the roughly 130 validation repertoires, with about 93% of cluster scores above 0. The authors suggested that the approach could potentially be extended to other disease states and immunological phenotypes. A total of 150 or so TCR beta chains were listed by the study as associated with cytomegalovirus. Most TCR sequences were observed very rarely across donors, whereas some public TCRs were present in many individuals.

Notes on this clone: Its target antigen remains unknown. No base qualities exist here, and no much larger clone lies one base off it.

Sequencing used PBMCs. The sequence derives from a woman younger than 35 in good health and CMV-seronegative.

Read as DNA, the sequence is TGTGCCAGCAGCGTCGTCTCACTAGCGGGAGGATTCAGTGAGCAGTTCTTC. This gives the protein CASSVVSLAGGFSEQFF. Recombination linked TRBV9 to TRBJ2-1; 12 bases in the junction line up with TRBD2. The CDR3, from cysteine to phenylalanine, totals 17 residues. Solely the CDR3 DNA is kept, with 51 bases framed from the first base. For CDR1 and CDR2, the germline V gene lists SGDLS and YYNGEE. Relative to germline, V is missing 2 bases and J is missing 9 bases, with 12 bases of the junction outside any gene match.